This T cell receptor beta chain came from a study of T cell responses to AZD1222 COVID-19 vaccine. Concerning this clone itself: Its cognate antigen is unknown.

Germline values: CDR1 SGHNT, CDR2 YYREEE (reference sequence). The germline V and J ends were trimmed by 3 bases and 6 bases, with 15 bases remaining between them. The CDR3 spans 15 residues. Study-level findings and limits: Donor demographics were predominantly white British with a female majority; clonal diversity may be underestimated.

Data came from immunoSEQ multiplex PCR; TCRdb stores just in-frame clones and leaves some out. Of approximately 130,000 clones in the sample, over 75% were seen once. The chain is built from TRBV5-4 and TRBJ2-2; D remains unclear. The specimen comprised peripheral blood, sampled 28 days after the second AZD1222 dose. This receptor was obtained from an adult who received the AZD1222 COVID-19 vaccine. CDR3 DNA: TGTGCCAGCAGCTCGGGTCTCTTTAGTTCCGGGGAGCTGTTTTTT. It codes for CASSSGLFSSGELFF. Complete variable domain (other parts from reference TRBV5-4 and TRBJ2-2): ETGVTQSPTHLIKTRGQQVTLRCSSQSGHNTVSWYQQALGQGPQFIFQYYREEENGRGNFPPRFSGLQFPNYSSELNVNALELDDSALYLCASSSGLFSSGELFFGEGSRLTVL.